This T cell receptor beta chain was captured in a study of post-analysis software for immune sequencing data. Study details: The courses of disease that were included comprised relapsing-remitting, secondary progressive and progressive-relapsing multiple sclerosis.

A single count supports this clonotype. No antigen is known for it. TCR beta cDNA libraries included unique molecular identifiers. Via MiXCR, TCRdb re-called the PCR reads, giving one row per CDR3 protein. Among hundreds of thousands of distinct CDR3 sequences listed, about 44% were seen once. The CDR3 runs 16 residues. The V and J ends lost 4 bases and 2 bases, in that order; junction bases with no gene match: 3. CDR1 is SEHNR, CDR2 FQNEAQ, per germline (reference sequence). Points from the study as a whole: Relative to controls, patients had 4 or 5 TRBV segments at higher frequency, with TRBV5-6, TRBV5-1 and TRBV20-1 among these.

The sample was blood. V usage is TRBV7-9 and J usage is TRBJ2-1; 12 bases agree with TRBD1. The TCR comes from a girl aged 5-17 years with multiple sclerosis. CDR3 DNA sequence: TGTGCCAGCAGCTCAGGGACAGGGGGCACCTACAATGAGCAGTTCTTC. It yields the protein CASSSGTGGTYNEQFF.